One sample yielded the 8 T cell receptor beta chains listed below, sequenced in a study of blood T cell repertoires in COVID-19. Repertoires were generated with immunoSEQ multiplex PCR, while TCRdb's copy carries only in-frame clones and drops some. The table has 300,000 to 400,000 clones, about 87% seen once. The sample consisted of peripheral blood. The receptors were sampled from a woman between 50 and 59 years old who had recovered from COVID-19.

This chain connects TRBV19 to TRBJ2-1; D is perhaps TRBD1 (6 bases). Per the germline V gene, CDR1 is LNHDA and CDR2 is SQIVND (reference sequence). There are 15 residues in the CDR3. Between the trimmed V and J ends, which lost 3 bases and 4 bases, there was a span of 13 bases. As DNA, the CDR3 is TGTGCCAGTAGTATTGTGGGGGCGCGGTACAATGAGCAGTTCTTC. It encodes CASSIVGARYNEQFF. The variable domain in full, completed from reference TRBV19 and TRBJ2-1, reads DGGITQSPKYLFRKEGQNVTLSCEQNLNHDAMYWYRQDPGQGLRLIYYSQIVNDFQKGDIAEGYSVSREKKESFPLTVTSAQKNPTAFYLCASSIVGARYNEQFFGPGTRLTVL.

The chain employs TRBV24-1 and TRBJ2-2, with TRBD2 matching 8 bases. J was trimmed by 1 base and V by 1 base; bases with no gene match: 4. This CDR3 comprises 17 residues. The germline gives CDR1 KGHDR, CDR2 SFDVKD. The CDR3 here is CATSDFSGRGNTGELFF. CDR3 in DNA: TGTGCCACCAGTGATTTCAGCGGGAGAGGGAACACCGGGGAGCTGTTTTTT.

This clone was seen just once. The CDR3 reads CASSVRTGLEKLFF. The CDR3 bases are TGTGCCAGCAGCGTTAGGACAGGGTTAGAAAAACTGTTTTTT. V gene TRBV5-5 combines with J gene TRBJ1-4, with 8 bases aligning to TRBD1. CDR1 and CDR2 (germline): SGHKS, YYEKEE (reference sequence). Unmatched junction bases numbered 7, after V lost 4 bases and J lost 8 bases. The CDR3 totals 14 residues.

The rearrangement links TRBV6-6 to TRBJ2-1, with a possible D match to TRBD2 (5 bases). CDR3 length: 14 residues. With 10 bases removed from V and 4 bases from J, the gap between germline ends came to 17 bases. Germline lookup yields CDR1 MNHNY and CDR2 SVGAGI (reference sequence). CDR3 nucleotide sequence: TGTGCCACCCAACATAGTCGGGGATACAATGAGCAGTTCTTC. Translating gives CATQHSRGYNEQFF.

The gene calls are TRBV9 and TRBJ1-2; TRBD1 is a possible D gene (6 bases). There are 14 residues in the CDR3. V was trimmed by 1 base and J by 5 bases, leaving 12 bases between them. CDR1 is SGDLS, CDR2 YYNGEE, per germline. The CDR3 here is CASSVRDTVYGYTF. CDR3 coding DNA: TGTGCCAGCAGCGTACGGGACACCGTTTATGGCTACACCTTC.

The chain recombines TRBV9 with TRBJ2-3, with 10 positions matching TRBD2. Germline CDR1 SGDLS, CDR2 YYNGEE. Trimming at V came to 1 base and at J to 1 base, leaving 3 bases not matched to a gene. The CDR3 covers 16 residues. DNA for the CDR3: TGTGCCAGCAGCGTACGGGGGACTAGCGGCACAGATACGCAGTATTTT. Its protein product is CASSVRGTSGTDTQYF.

The J gene is TRBJ1-5, the V gene TRBV28; TRBD1 agrees at 11 bases. This CDR3 spans 16 amino acids. Germline-derived CDR1 and CDR2 are MDHEN and SYDVKM. J lost 5 bases, V lost 5 bases, and 8 bases had no gene match. CDR3 in DNA: TGTGCCAGCAGTGCCCCTGGACAGGGGGCTTATCAGCCCCAGCATTTT. It codes for CASSAPGQGAYQPQHF.

This clone was picked up a small number of times. The chain joins TRBV2 to TRBJ1-5; D unclear. This CDR3 is built from 15 residues. Trimming removed 2 bases at V and 8 bases at J, with 16 bases between. CDR1 is SNHLY and CDR2 is FYNNEI in the germline V gene. The CDR3 sequence: CASSEFGVDGKPQHF. The CDR3 region has the DNA TGTGCCAGCAGTGAATTTGGAGTCGATGGAAAGCCCCAGCATTTT. Together with reference TRBV2 and TRBJ1-5, the CDR3 gives the full variable domain: EPEVTQTPSHQVTQMGQEVILRCVPISNHLYFYWYRQILGQKVEFLVSFYNNEISEKSEIFDDQFSVERPDGSNFTLKIRSTKLEDSAMYFCASSEFGVDGKPQHFGDGTRLSIL.